The rows below give T cell receptor beta chains drawn from one sample of a study of OX40 agonist ivuxolimab in advanced cancers. TCRdb keeps only in-frame clones here, not all; method: immunoSEQ multiplex PCR. The sample lists about 100,000 clones, approximately 90% occurring once. The starting material was CD4+ or CD8+ T cells sorted from blood, obtained in a trial of the OX40 agonist ivuxolimab. The receptors derive from an adult with an advanced solid tumor such as melanoma, head and neck, liver or kidney cancer. CDR3s include the opening cysteine and the closing phenylalanine or tryptophan. Fields, in order: D gene, clone size, V gene, J gene, CDR3 DNA, CDR3 protein. The D gene is left open where the match is weak. Size values are once, few and many counts, or a class for expanded clones, and some rows have none.

TRBD1,.,TRBV14,TRBJ1-1,TGTGCCAGCAGCCGTGGACAGGGGAACACTGAAGCTTTCTTT,CASSRGQGNTEAFF
TRBD1,.,TRBV29-1,TRBJ1-3,TGCAGCGTTGAAGAGGGGACAGCTGGAAACACCATATATTTT,CSVEEGTAGNTIYF
.,.,TRBV4-1,TRBJ2-3,TGCGCCAGCAGCTTTCCGGGACGGAATACGCAGTATTTT,CASSFPGRNTQYF
.,.,TRBV5-8,TRBJ1-2,TGTGCCAGCAGCTTGGCCAATCAGGGAAGGCACTATGGCTACACCTTC,CASSLANQGRHYGYTF
.,.,TRBV7-8,TRBJ2-7,TGTGCCAGCAGTCTGCAAGGGGGGACCTACGAGCAGTACTTC,CASSLQGGTYEQYF
TRBD1,.,TRBV19,TRBJ1-1,TGTGCCAGTACCGAGAACAGGGGGGCCACTGAAGCTTTCTTT,CASTENRGATEAFF
.,.,TRBV19,TRBJ1-5,TGTGCCAGTAGTATAGGTGGGGATCAGCCCCAGCATTTT,CASSIGGDQPQHF
TRBD1,.,TRBV10-3,TRBJ2-1,TGTGCCATCAGTGTTGGGACAGGGATTTACAATGAGCAGTTCTTC,CAISVGTGIYNEQFF
.,few,TRBV30,TRBJ1-6,TGTGCCTGGAGCCGGACTCGGCTACCCCTCCACTTT,CAWSRTRLPLHF
.,few,TRBV5-1,TRBJ2-5,TGCGCCAGCAGCTTGGCAATAGAGACCCAGTACTTC,CASSLAIETQYF
.,.,TRBV27,TRBJ1-5,TGTGCCAGCAGCAGCAGATTCAATCAGCCCCAGCATTTT,CASSSRFNQPQHF
.,.,TRBV5-1,TRBJ2-5,TGCGCCAGCAGCTTGGGGGGGGCCGTCGAAGAGACCCAGTACTTC,CASSLGGAVEETQYF
TRBD2,.,TRBV9,TRBJ2-7,TGTGCCAGCAGCGCCGGCGGGGCTAGCGGGAGGTACGAGCAGTACTTC,CASSAGGASGRYEQYF
.,.,TRBV30,TRBJ1-2,TGTGCCTGGAGTGTTGGGAGGACGCACTATGGCTACACCTTC,CAWSVGRTHYGYTF
.,.,TRBV4-1,TRBJ2-2,TGCGCCAGCAGCCATGGTGGTTTCACCGGGGAGCTGTTTTTT,CASSHGGFTGELFF
.,.,TRBV18,TRBJ2-5,TGTGCCAGCTCACCAGGGGGAGACCAAGAGACCCAGTACTTC,CASSPGGDQETQYF
.,.,TRBV27,TRBJ2-6,TGTGCCAGCAGTTTATCGCCCGCTGGGGCCAACGTCCTGACTTTC,CASSLSPAGANVLTF
.,once,TRBV28,TRBJ1-2,TGTGCCAGCAGTCTAGGAAACCTCGGGTATGGCTACACCTTC,CASSLGNLGYGYTF
.,.,TRBV14,TRBJ2-7,TGTGCCAGCAGCCAAGCGAGCGCGGGCCACGAGCAGTACTTC,CASSQASAGHEQYF
.,.,TRBV10-2,TRBJ2-5,TGCGCCAGCAGAGACCCTTACACGGGCCAAGAGACCCAGTACTTC,CASRDPYTGQETQYF
TRBD1,.,TRBV5-1,TRBJ1-2,TGCGCCAGCAGCTTGGACATTGACAGGGGGCGAGGGTATGGCTACACCTTC,CASSLDIDRGRGYGYTF
.,.,TRBV30,TRBJ1-5,TGTGCCTGGAGTGTACCGAGTCACAACAATCAGCCCCAGCATTTT,CAWSVPSHNNQPQHF
.,few,TRBV19,TRBJ1-2,TGTGCCAGTACTCATGACTATGGCTACACCTTC,CASTHDYGYTF
TRBD2,.,TRBV6-1,TRBJ2-3,TGTGCCAGCAGTGATCTCCGACTAGCGGGGGGTACAGATACGCAGTATTTT,CASSDLRLAGGTDTQYF
.,.,TRBV6-1,TRBJ2-5,TGTGCCAGCAGTGGTTGGGGTCTGGCGGCAGAGACCCAGTACTTC,CASSGWGLAAETQYF
TRBD2,.,TRBV5-4,TRBJ2-3,TGTGCCAGCAGGATCCTAGCGGATAGCACAGATACGCAGTATTTT,CASRILADSTDTQYF
.,.,TRBV12-2,TRBJ2-6,TGTGCAAGTCGCTCGACAGGGTCTGGGGCCAACGTCCTGACTTTC,CASRSTGSGANVLTF
TRBD1,few,TRBV2,TRBJ2-1,TGTGCCAGCAGTGCGGGACAGGGGTTCACCTACAATGAGCAGTTCTTC,CASSAGQGFTYNEQFF
.,.,TRBV19,TRBJ1-1,TGTGCCAGTAAGGAGGGACCGCAGAACACTGAAGCTTTCTTT,CASKEGPQNTEAFF
.,.,TRBV6-6,TRBJ1-2,TGTGCCAGCAGCCGCGGGGGCTGGGATGGCTACACCTTC,CASSRGGWDGYTF
.,.,TRBV2,TRBJ1-5,TGTGCCAGCATACTAGATAGCAATCAGCCCCAGCATTTT,CASILDSNQPQHF
.,.,TRBV27,TRBJ1-3,TGTGCCAGCAGACTAACAGGAGGTTCTGGAAACACCATATATTTT,CASRLTGGSGNTIYF
TRBD1,once,TRBV5-1,TRBJ1-2,TGCGCCAGCACCTTAGGCAGGGGGTTTGGTGGCTACACCTTC,CASTLGRGFGGYTF
.,few,TRBV12-5,TRBJ1-1,TGTGCTAGTGGTTTGGTATTAGGTAGGAACACTGAAGCTTTCTTT,CASGLVLGRNTEAFF
.,.,TRBV28,TRBJ1-1,TGTGCCAGCAGCCTAAACTTGGGGACTGAAGCTTTCTTT,CASSLNLGTEAFF
.,.,TRBV5-1,TRBJ1-5,TGCGCCAGCAGCTTGGACCCATATAGCAATCAGCCCCAGCATTTT,CASSLDPYSNQPQHF
.,few,TRBV29-1,TRBJ2-4,TGCAGCTCCCAGGAGAGAGACATTCAGTACTTC,CSSQERDIQYF
.,.,TRBV18,TRBJ2-3,TGTGCCAGCTCACCACCGGGCGGGGGCCTCACAGATACGCAGTATTTT,CASSPPGGGLTDTQYF
.,.,TRBV5-1,TRBJ2-3,TGCGCCAGCAGCTTGGCGGGTATAGGGCGGGGAGGCACAGATACGCAGTATTTT,CASSLAGIGRGGTDTQYF
TRBD1,.,TRBV6-6,TRBJ2-2,TGTGCCAGCAGGATGGGACAGCTTAACACCGGGGAGCTGTTTTTT,CASRMGQLNTGELFF
.,.,TRBV19,TRBJ2-6,TGTGCCAGTGGGGCCCAGGGGGGTTCTGGGGCCAACGTCCTGACTTTC,CASGAQGGSGANVLTF
.,once,TRBV30,TRBJ2-2,TGTGCCTGGACCACAGGTCCCGGGGAGCTGTTTTTT,CAWTTGPGELFF
TRBD2,.,TRBV2,TRBJ2-5,TGTGCCAGCAAGCCGCTAGCGGGACCCCAAGAGACCCAGTACTTC,CASKPLAGPQETQYF
.,.,TRBV2,TRBJ1-5,TGTGCCAGCAGTGATACGGCAGAACTAGTTAGCAATCAGCCCCAGCATTTT,CASSDTAELVSNQPQHF
.,.,TRBV30,TRBJ1-5,TGTGCCTGGAGTCCTGACAGAGGGCCCCAGCATTTT,CAWSPDRGPQHF
TRBD2,.,TRBV15,TRBJ2-3,TGTGCCACCAGCAGTAGCGGGGGCCCGCAGTATTTT,CATSSSGGPQYF
.,.,TRBV2,TRBJ2-2,TGTGCCAGCAGGACAGAAATAACCGGGGAGCTGTTTTTT,CASRTEITGELFF
.,.,TRBV4-1,TRBJ1-1,TGCGCCAGCAGCCGTGCTAGGATACACACTGAAGCTTTCTTT,CASSRARIHTEAFF
.,.,TRBV6-1,TRBJ1-5,TGTGCCAGCAGTGAAGCGGGGGCAGGGCAAAATCAGCCCCAGCATTTT,CASSEAGAGQNQPQHF
.,.,TRBV7-2,TRBJ1-4,TGTGCCAGCAGCTTAGTCGGGGCTTCTAATGAAAAACTGTTTTTT,CASSLVGASNEKLFF